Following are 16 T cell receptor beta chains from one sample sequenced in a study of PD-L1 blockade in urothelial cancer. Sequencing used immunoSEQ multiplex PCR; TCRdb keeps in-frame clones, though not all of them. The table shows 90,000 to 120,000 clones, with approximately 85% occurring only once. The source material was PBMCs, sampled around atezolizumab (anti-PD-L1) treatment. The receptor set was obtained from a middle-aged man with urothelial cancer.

The CDR3 DNA sequence: TGTGCCAGCAGTCCCGGGACAGGGTCTAGCTCCTATAATTCACCCCTCCACTTT. This sequence encodes CASSPGTGSSSYNSPLHF. The V call is TRBV27, the J call TRBJ1-6; 9 bases align to TRBD1. Germline V gives CDR1 MNHEY, CDR2 SMNVEV (reference sequence). Trimming removed 5 bases from V and 0 bases from J; junction bases left unmatched: 8. The CDR3 has 18 residues.

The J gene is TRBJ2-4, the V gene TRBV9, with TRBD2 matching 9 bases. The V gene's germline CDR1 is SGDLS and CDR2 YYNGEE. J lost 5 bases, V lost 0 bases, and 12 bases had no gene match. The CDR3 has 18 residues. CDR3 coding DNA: TGTGCCAGCAGCGTAGGAGTAGGGGGGTTAGCGGGAGAAAACATTCAGTACTTC. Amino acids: CASSVGVGGLAGENIQYF.

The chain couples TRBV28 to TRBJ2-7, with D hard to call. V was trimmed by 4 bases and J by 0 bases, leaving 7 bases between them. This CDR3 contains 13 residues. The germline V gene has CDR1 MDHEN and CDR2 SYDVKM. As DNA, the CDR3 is TGTGCCAGCAGTTCTATAGACTCCTACGAGCAGTACTTC. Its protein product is CASSSIDSYEQYF.

CDR3 region: CASSTTGANTEAFF. In nucleotides, the CDR3 is TGTGCCAGCTCAACAACAGGGGCGAACACTGAAGCTTTCTTT. The chain is built from TRBV18 and TRBJ1-1; TRBD1 aligns across 7 bases. The CDR3 is 14 residues long. Germline lookup yields CDR1 KGHSH and CDR2 LQKENI. V lost 5 bases, J lost 1 base, and 4 bases stayed unmatched.

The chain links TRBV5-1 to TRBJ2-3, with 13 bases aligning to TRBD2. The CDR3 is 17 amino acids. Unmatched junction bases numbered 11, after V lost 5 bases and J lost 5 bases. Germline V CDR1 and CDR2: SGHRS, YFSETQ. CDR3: CASRPGLAGAKRDTQYF. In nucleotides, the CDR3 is TGCGCCAGCAGACCAGGACTAGCGGGAGCCAAGAGAGATACGCAGTATTTT.

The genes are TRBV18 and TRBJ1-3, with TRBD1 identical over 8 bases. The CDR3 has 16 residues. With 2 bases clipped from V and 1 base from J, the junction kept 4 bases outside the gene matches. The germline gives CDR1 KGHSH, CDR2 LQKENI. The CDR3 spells CASSPDRGLSGNTIYF. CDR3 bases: TGTGCCAGCTCACCAGACAGGGGTCTTTCTGGAAACACCATATATTTT.

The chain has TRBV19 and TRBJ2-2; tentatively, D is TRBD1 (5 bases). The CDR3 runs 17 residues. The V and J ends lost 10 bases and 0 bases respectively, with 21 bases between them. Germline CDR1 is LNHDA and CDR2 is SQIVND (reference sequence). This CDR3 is CATLKQGFASNTGELFF. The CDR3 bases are TGTGCCACCCTAAAGCAGGGATTCGCCTCGAACACCGGGGAGCTGTTTTTT.

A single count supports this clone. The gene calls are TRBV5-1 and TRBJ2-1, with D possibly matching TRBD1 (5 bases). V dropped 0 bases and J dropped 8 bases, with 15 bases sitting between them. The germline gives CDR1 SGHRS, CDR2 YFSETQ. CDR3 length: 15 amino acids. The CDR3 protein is CASSLVAQGSHEQFF. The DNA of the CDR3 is TGCGCCAGCAGCTTGGTCGCCCAGGGCTCCCATGAGCAGTTCTTC. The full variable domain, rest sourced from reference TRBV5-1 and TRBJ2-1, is KAGVTQTPRYLIKTRGQQVTLSCSPISGHRSVSWYQQTPGQGLQFLFEYFSETQRNKGNFPGRFSGRQFSNSRSEMNVSTLELGDSALYLCASSLVAQGSHEQFFGPGTRLTVL.

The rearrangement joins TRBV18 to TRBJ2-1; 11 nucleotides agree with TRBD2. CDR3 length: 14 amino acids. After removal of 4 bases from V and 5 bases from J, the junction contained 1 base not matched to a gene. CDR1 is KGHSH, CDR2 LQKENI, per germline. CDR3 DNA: TGTGCCAGCTCACAACTAGCGGGGGACAATGAGCAGTTCTTC. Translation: CASSQLAGDNEQFF.

DNA for the CDR3: TGTGCCAGCAGCTCCTTAGCGGGAGGAACCTACAATGAGCAGTTCTTC. Translation: CASSSLAGGTYNEQFF. This chain links TRBV7-6 with TRBJ2-1; 10 bases are a match to TRBD2. CDR1 and CDR2 from the germline V gene are SGHVS and FNYEAQ. The V and J ends lost 4 bases and 2 bases, in that order; junction bases with no gene match: 5. This CDR3 has 16 residues.

In DNA, the CDR3 is TGTGCCAGCAGCTTGGTGGTGGGAGGGCAAGGCTACAATGAGCAGTTCTTC. Protein: CASSLVVGGQGYNEQFF. The chain carries TRBV5-6 and TRBJ2-1; 7 nucleotides align to TRBD2. The germline V gene encodes CDR1 SGHDT and CDR2 YYEEEE. J was trimmed by 3 bases and V by 0 bases; bases with no gene match: 9. The CDR3 is 17 residues long.

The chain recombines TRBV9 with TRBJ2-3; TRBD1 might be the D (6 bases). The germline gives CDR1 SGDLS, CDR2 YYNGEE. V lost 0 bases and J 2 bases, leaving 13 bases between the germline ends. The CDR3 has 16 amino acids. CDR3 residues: CASSVATGQATDTQYF. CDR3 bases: TGTGCCAGCAGCGTAGCTACGGGACAAGCCACAGATACGCAGTATTTT.

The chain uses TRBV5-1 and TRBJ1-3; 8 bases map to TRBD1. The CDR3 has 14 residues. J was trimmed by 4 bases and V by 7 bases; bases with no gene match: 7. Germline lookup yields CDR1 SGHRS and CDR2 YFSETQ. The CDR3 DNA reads TGCGCCAGCGCTCCGACAGGGGACGGAAACACCATATATTTT. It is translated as CASAPTGDGNTIYF.

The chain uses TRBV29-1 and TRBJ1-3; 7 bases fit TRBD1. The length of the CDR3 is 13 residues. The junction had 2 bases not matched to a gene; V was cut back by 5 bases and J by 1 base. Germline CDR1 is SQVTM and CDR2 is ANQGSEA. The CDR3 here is CSVQQGSGNTIYF. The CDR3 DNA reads TGCAGCGTTCAACAGGGGTCTGGAAACACCATATATTTT.

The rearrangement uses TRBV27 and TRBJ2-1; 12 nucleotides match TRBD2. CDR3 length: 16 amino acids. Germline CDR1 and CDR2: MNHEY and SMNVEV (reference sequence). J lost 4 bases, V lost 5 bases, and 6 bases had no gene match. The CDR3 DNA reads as TGTGCCAGCAGTCGCTCCGGACTAGCGGGATACAATGAGCAGTTCTTC. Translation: CASSRSGLAGYNEQFF.

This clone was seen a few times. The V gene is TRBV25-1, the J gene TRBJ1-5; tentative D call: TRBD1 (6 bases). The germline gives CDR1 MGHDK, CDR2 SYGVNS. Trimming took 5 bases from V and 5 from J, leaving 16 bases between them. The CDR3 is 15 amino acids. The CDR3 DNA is TGTGCCAGCAGTAACTCAGGGGAATGGGATCAGCCCCAGCATTTT. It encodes CASSNSGEWDQPQHF.